This entry lists 15 T cell receptor beta chains sequenced from one sample in a study of Graves' ophthalmopathy and Graves' hyperthyroidism. Amplified TCR beta CDR3 regions were obtained using RNA transcripts as template. RT-PCR with HTBI primers came first, then second-round multiplex PCR. TCRdb processed the multiplex PCR reads anew with MiXCR; each CDR3 protein has one entry. This sample yields 450,000 to 600,000 distinct CDR3 sequences, of which roughly 39% are seen a single time; about 4.1% belongs to the top ten. The sequenced material came from peripheral blood or thyroid tissue (not recorded which). These receptors all come from an adult man with Graves' hyperthyroidism.

This clonotype was seen many times. This chain joins TRBV5-1 and TRBJ2-7; 8 nucleotides line up with TRBD1. V lost 0 bases, J lost 6 bases, and 5 bases stayed unmatched. The CDR3 sequence is 14 residues long. Germline assignment: CDR1 SGHRS and CDR2 YFSETQ. CDR3 region: CASSLAGGLGEQYF. CDR3 DNA: TGCGCCAGCAGCTTGGCAGGGGGCTTGGGCGAGCAGTACTTC.

At least ten counts were recorded for this clonotype. This rearrangement joins TRBV5-8 to TRBJ2-5; 8 bases are shared with TRBD2. V trimming: 1 base; J trimming: 3 bases; junction bases outside the gene matches: 2. The CDR3 contains 14 residues. Germline V gene lookup returns CDR1 SGHTS and CDR2 YDEGEE. CDR3 sequence: CASSLYGREETQYF. The DNA of the CDR3 is TGTGCCAGCAGCTTGTACGGGAGGGAAGAGACCCAGTACTTC.

About this clonotype: The CDR3 carries no conserved terminal phenylalanine or tryptophan, so it likely arises from a read error. This chain links TRBV11-1 with TRBJ1-3, with 7 bases aligning to TRBD1. This CDR3 comprises 15 residues. Germline CDR1 SGHAT, CDR2 FQDESV (reference sequence). Trimming cost V 5 bases and J 2 bases; bases outside gene matches: 6. The CDR3 region has the DNA TGTGCCAGCAGCCGTGGGACAGACCCTGGAAACACCATATATCTT. This translates into CASSRGTDPGNTIYL.

This clonotype was detected ten times or more. V gene TRBV7-6 combines with J gene TRBJ2-7; maybe TRBD2 (5 bases). The V and J ends lost 2 bases and 6 bases respectively, with 14 bases between them. Germline V gene data show CDR1 as SGHVS and CDR2 as FNYEAQ. The CDR3 contains 14 residues. The CDR3: CASSLSGIGLEQYF. CDR3 coding DNA: TGTGCCAGCAGCTTATCGGGAATAGGTCTCGAGCAGTACTTC.

This clonotype was recorded once. The chain carries TRBV29-1 and TRBJ2-7; perhaps TRBD1 as D (5 bases). Trimming left V 1 base short and J 7 bases short, with 14 bases between. Germline V gene data show CDR1 as SQVTM and CDR2 as ANQGSEA. This CDR3 is built from 13 residues. DNA of the CDR3: TGCAGCGTTGAAGGCCAGGGCAAGCATGAGCAGTACTTC. Its translation is CSVEGQGKHEQYF.

V usage is TRBV7-9 and J usage is TRBJ2-2; TRBD2 might be the D (5 bases). The DNA end favors TRBJ2-3, so the J call may be wrong. Germline values: CDR1 SEHNR, CDR2 FQNEAQ (reference sequence). The CDR3 runs to 15 residues. The CDR3 here is CASSLSGISTDTQYF. The CDR3 nucleotides are TGTGCCAGCAGCCTCAGCGGTATTAGCACAGATACGCAGTATTTT.

This clonotype was seen at least ten times. CDR3 residues: CASSLASQGYEQYF. The CDR3 coding sequence is TGTGCCAGCAGCTTGGCTTCTCAGGGCTACGAGCAGTACTTC. The chain couples TRBV5-5 to TRBJ2-7, with D possibly matching TRBD1 (5 bases). Trimming took off 0 bases at V and 3 bases at J, with 10 bases between the two ends. The length of the CDR3 is 14 residues. The germline gives CDR1 SGHKS, CDR2 YYEKEE (reference sequence).

In this sample, this clonotype turned up many times. The chain couples TRBV6-5 to TRBJ2-2; D remains ambiguous. Trimming took off 6 bases at V and 2 bases at J, with 4 bases between the two ends. The CDR3 is 12 residues long. Germline V gene data show CDR1 as MNHEY and CDR2 as SVGAGI. CDR3: CASSTNTGELFF. In nucleotides, the CDR3 is TGTGCCAGCAGCACAAACACCGGGGAGCTGTTTTTT.

The chain uses TRBV28 and TRBJ2-7, with 10 bases fitting TRBD2. Unmatched junction bases numbered 4, after V lost 5 bases and J lost 0 bases. Germline V gene sequence: CDR1 MDHEN, CDR2 SYDVKM. This CDR3 spans 15 amino acids. The chain's CDR3 is CASSGGLASSYEQYF. DNA of the CDR3: TGTGCCAGCAGTGGGGGACTAGCGAGCTCCTACGAGCAGTACTTC.

This clonotype was seen ten or more times. V usage is TRBV5-1 and J usage is TRBJ2-2; D call uncertain. Germline CDR1 and CDR2: SGHRS and YFSETQ. The CDR3 length is 15 residues. V was trimmed by 0 bases and J by 0 bases, leaving 6 bases between them. CDR3 in amino acids: CASSLDYPNTGELFF. The CDR3 region has the DNA TGCGCCAGCAGCTTGGACTATCCGAACACCGGGGAGCTGTTTTTT.

The gene calls are TRBV7-9 and TRBJ2-5, with 11 bases matching TRBD1. The CDR3 has 16 residues. Germline CDR1 and CDR2: SEHNR and FQNEAQ (reference sequence). V trimming: 2 bases; J trimming: 5 bases; junction bases outside the gene matches: 7. The CDR3 DNA sequence: TGTGCCAGCAGCTTACTTGGACAGGGGGCAGGGGAGACCCAGTACTTC. It specifies CASSLLGQGAGETQYF.

This clonotype was recorded a few times. V and J are TRBV5-4 and TRBJ2-7; D is perhaps TRBD2 (6 bases). The CDR3 spans 17 residues. V gave up 2 bases and J gave up 3 bases, with 21 bases separating them. Germline CDR1 is SGHNT and CDR2 is YYREEE (reference sequence). The CDR3 DNA reads TGTGCCAGCAGCTTTGGGACCCGGGACTTATCGTACTACGAGCAGTACTTC. This sequence encodes CASSFGTRDLSYYEQYF.

This clonotype was recorded many times. V and J are TRBV20-1 and TRBJ1-6; perhaps TRBD1 as D (5 bases). Germline assignment: CDR1 DFQATT and CDR2 SNEGSKA (reference sequence). The CDR3 sequence is 13 residues long. With 3 bases removed from V and 7 bases from J, the gap between germline ends came to 10 bases. The CDR3 is CSARVTANSPLHF. The CDR3 DNA sequence: TGCAGTGCTAGGGTGACAGCGAATTCACCCCTCCACTTT.

This clonotype was recorded at least ten times. The CDR3 DNA sequence: TGTGCCAGCAGTTTAAGACTAGCGGGGGGGCGAGAGACCCAGTACTTC. Its protein is CASSLRLAGGRETQYF. J is TRBJ2-5 and V is TRBV12-3 or TRBV12-4; TRBD2 agrees at 14 bases. V was clipped by 2 bases and J by 4 bases; unmatched bases: 3. The CDR3 is 16 amino acids.

The gene calls are TRBV29-1 and TRBJ2-5, with 11 nucleotides matching TRBD2. The CDR3 extends over 14 amino acids. The J segment lost 0 bases and the V segment lost 6 bases, leaving 3 bases of the junction unmatched. Germline V gene sequence: CDR1 SQVTM, CDR2 ANQGSEA. The CDR3 DNA reads as TGCAGCGTCTGGACTAGCGGGTACCAAGAGACCCAGTACTTC. Translated, it gives CSVWTSGYQETQYF.